This T cell receptor beta chain was captured by sequencing in a study of blood T cell repertoires in COVID-19. Overall study: T cells, B-cell-depleted T cells, or PBMCs provided the cDNA or gDNA that served as material.

Some clones are missing from TCRdb's copy, which holds only in-frame ones; the method was immunoSEQ multiplex PCR. The sample lists about 130,000 clones; 78% were seen once. The CDR3 sequence is 13 residues long. The sample was peripheral blood. This receptor was taken from a man in his sixties who had recovered from COVID-19. V usage is TRBV21-1 and J usage is TRBJ2-5; TRBD1, the table's D call, lacks a check against the DNA. TRBV21-1 is described as a pseudogene. Here the CDR3 reads CARNPDKEETQYF. The CDR3, as DNA: TGTGCCAGGAACCCGGACAAAGAAGAGACCCAGTACTTC.